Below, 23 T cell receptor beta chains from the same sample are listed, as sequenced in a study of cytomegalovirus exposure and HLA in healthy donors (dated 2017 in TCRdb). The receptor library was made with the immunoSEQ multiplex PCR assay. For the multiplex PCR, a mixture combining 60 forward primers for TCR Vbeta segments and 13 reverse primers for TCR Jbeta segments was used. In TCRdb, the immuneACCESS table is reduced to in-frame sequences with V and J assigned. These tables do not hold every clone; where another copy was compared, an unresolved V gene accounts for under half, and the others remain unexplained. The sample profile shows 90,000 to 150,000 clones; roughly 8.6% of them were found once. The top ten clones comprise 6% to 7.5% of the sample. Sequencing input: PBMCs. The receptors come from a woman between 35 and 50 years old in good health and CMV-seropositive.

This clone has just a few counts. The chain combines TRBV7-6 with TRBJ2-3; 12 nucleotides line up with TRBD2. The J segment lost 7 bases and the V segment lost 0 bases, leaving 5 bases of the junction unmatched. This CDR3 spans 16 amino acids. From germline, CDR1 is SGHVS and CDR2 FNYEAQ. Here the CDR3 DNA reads TGTGCCAGCAGCTTAGCCGCGACTAGCGGGGGATATACGCAGTATTTT. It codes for CASSLAATSGGYTQYF.

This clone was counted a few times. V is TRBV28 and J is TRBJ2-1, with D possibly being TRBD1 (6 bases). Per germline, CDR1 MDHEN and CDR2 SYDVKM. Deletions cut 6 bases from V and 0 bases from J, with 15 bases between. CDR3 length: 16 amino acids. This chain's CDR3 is CASSQTGLNSYNEQFF. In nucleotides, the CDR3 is TGTGCCAGCAGCCAGACAGGCCTTAACTCCTACAATGAGCAGTTCTTC.

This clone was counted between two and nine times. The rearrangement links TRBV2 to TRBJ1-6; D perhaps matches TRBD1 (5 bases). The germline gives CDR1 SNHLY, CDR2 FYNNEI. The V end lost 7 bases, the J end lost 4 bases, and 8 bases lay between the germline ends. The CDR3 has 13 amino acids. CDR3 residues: CASIQGYNSPLHF. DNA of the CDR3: TGTGCCAGCATTCAGGGTTATAATTCACCCCTCCACTTT. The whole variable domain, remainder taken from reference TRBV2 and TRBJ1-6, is EPEVTQTPSHQVTQMGQEVILRCVPISNHLYFYWYRQILGQKVEFLVSFYNNEISEKSEIFDDQFSVERPDGSNFTLKIRSTKLEDSAMYFCASIQGYNSPLHFGNGTRLTVT.

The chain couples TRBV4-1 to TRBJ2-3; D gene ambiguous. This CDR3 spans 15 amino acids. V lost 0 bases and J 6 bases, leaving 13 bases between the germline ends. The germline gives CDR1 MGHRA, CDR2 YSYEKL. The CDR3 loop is CASSQDSAGTDTQYF. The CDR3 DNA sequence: TGCGCCAGCAGCCAAGATTCGGCAGGAACTGATACGCAGTATTTT.

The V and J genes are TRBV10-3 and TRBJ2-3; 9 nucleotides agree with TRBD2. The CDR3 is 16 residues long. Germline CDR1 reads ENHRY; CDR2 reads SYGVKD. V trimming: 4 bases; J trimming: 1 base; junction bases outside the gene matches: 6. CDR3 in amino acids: CAISGVAGGGTDTQYF. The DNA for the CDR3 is TGTGCCATCAGTGGGGTCGCGGGGGGGGGCACAGATACGCAGTATTTT.

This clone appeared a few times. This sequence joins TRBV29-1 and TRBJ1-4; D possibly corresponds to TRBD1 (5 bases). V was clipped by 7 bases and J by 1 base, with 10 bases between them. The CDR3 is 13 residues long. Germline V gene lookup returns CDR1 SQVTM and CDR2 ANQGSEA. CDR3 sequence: CSAGRGTNEKLFF. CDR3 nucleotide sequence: TGCAGCGCAGGGAGGGGAACTAATGAAAAACTGTTTTTT.

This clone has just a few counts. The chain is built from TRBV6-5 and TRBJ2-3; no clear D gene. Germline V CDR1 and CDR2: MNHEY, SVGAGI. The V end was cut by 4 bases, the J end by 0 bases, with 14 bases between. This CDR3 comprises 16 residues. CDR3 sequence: CASSSQVATSTDTQYF. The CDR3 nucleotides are TGTGCCAGCAGTTCCCAGGTCGCCACTAGCACAGATACGCAGTATTTT.

The CDR3: CASSTRGTANTEAFF. As DNA, the CDR3 is TGTGCCAGCAGCACCCGCGGGACAGCGAACACTGAAGCTTTCTTT. This chain links TRBV9 with TRBJ1-1; the match to TRBD1 covers 7 bases. CDR1 SGDLS and CDR2 YYNGEE come from the germline V gene. The CDR3 sequence is 15 residues long. J was trimmed by 1 base and V by 4 bases; bases with no gene match: 7.

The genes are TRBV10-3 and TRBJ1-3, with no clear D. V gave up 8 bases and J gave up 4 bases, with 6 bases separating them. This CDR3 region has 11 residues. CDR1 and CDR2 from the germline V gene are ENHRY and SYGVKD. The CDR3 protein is CAIYSGNTIYF. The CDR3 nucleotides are TGTGCCATCTATTCGGGAAACACCATATATTTT.

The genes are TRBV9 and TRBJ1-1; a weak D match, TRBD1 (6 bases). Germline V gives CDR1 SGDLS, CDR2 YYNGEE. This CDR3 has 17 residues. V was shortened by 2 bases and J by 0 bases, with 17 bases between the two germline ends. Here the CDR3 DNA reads TGTGCCAGCAGCGTTGGTATAACAGGGACTATGAACACTGAAGCTTTCTTT. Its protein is CASSVGITGTMNTEAFF.

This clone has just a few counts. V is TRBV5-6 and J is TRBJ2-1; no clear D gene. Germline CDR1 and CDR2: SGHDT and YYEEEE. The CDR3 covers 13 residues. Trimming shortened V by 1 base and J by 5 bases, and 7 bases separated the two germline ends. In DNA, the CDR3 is TGTGCCAGCAGCTTGTGGCCCGACAATGAGCAGTTCTTC. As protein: CASSLWPDNEQFF.

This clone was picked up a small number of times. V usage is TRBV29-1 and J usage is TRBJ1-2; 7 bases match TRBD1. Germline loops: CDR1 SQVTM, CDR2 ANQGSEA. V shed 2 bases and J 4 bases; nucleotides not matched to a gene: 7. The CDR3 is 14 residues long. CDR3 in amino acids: CSVEPGQLFYGYTF. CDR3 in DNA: TGCAGCGTTGAACCGGGACAGCTTTTCTATGGCTACACCTTC.

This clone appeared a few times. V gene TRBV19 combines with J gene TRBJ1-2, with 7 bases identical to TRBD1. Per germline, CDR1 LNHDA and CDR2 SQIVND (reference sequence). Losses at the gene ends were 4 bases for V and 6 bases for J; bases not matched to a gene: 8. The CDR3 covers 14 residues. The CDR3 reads CASSTRTGGDGYTF. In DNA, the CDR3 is TGTGCCAGTAGTACCCGGACAGGCGGAGATGGCTACACCTTC. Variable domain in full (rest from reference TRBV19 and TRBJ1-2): DGGITQSPKYLFRKEGQNVTLSCEQNLNHDAMYWYRQDPGQGLRLIYYSQIVNDFQKGDIAEGYSVSREKKESFPLTVTSAQKNPTAFYLCASSTRTGGDGYTFGSGTRLTVV.

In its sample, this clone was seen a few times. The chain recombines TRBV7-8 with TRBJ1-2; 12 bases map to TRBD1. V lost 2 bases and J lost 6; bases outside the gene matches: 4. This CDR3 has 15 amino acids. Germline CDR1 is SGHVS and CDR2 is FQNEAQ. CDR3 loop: CASSLRGQGADGYTF. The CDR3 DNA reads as TGTGCCAGCAGCTTAAGGGGACAGGGGGCGGATGGCTACACCTTC.

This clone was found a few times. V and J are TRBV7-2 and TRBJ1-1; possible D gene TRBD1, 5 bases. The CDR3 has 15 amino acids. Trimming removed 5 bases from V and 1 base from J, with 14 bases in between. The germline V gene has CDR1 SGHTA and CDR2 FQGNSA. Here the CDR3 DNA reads TGTGCCAGCAGCCCGGCGGGACTTACGAACACTGAAGCTTTCTTT. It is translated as CASSPAGLTNTEAFF.

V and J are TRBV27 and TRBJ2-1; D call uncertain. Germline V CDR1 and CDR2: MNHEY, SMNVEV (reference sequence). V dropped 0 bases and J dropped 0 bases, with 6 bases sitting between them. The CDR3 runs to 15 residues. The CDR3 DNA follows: TGTGCCAGCAGTTTATCTCCTAGCTCCTACAATGAGCAGTTCTTC. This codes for CASSLSPSSYNEQFF.

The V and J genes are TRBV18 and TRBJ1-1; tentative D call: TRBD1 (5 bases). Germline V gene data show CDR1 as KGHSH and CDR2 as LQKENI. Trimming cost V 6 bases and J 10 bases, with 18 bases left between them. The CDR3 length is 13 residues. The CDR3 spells CASSMDKGAGAFF. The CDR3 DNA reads TGTGCCAGCTCCATGGACAAGGGCGCTGGAGCTTTCTTT.

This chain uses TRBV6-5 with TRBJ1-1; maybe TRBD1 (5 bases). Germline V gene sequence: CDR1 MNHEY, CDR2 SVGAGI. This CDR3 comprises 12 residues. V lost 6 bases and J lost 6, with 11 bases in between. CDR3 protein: CASSPGGAEAFF. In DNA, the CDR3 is TGTGCCAGCAGCCCGGGGGGGGCTGAAGCTTTCTTT.

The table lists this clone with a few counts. In DNA, the CDR3 is TGTGCCAGCAGGCCCGGACAGGGGGACTACGAGCAGTACTTC. It is translated as CASRPGQGDYEQYF. This chain connects TRBV6-6 to TRBJ2-7, with 10 bases lining up with TRBD1. CDR3 length: 14 amino acids. Germline V gene lookup returns CDR1 MNHNY and CDR2 SVGAGI (reference sequence). With V trimmed by 6 bases and J by 3 bases, 5 bases remained unmatched.

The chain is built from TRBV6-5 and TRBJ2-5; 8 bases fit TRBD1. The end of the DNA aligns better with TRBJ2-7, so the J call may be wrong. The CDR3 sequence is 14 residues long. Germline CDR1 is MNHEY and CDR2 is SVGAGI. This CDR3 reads CASSRETGAYEQYF. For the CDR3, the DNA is TGTGCCAGCAGTAGGGAGACAGGGGCCTACGAGCAGTACTTC.

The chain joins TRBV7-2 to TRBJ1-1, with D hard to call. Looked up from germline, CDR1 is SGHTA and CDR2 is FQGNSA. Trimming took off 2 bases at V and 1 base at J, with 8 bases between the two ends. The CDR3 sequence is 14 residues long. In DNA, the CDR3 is TGTGCCAGCAGCTTACGGGGTCAGAACACTGAAGCTTTCTTT. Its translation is CASSLRGQNTEAFF. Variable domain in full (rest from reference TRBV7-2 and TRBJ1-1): GAGVSQSPSNKVTEKGKDVELRCDPISGHTALYWYRQSLGQGLEFLIYFQGNSAPDKSGLPSDRFSAERTGGSVSTLTIQRTQQEDSAVYLCASSLRGQNTEAFFGQGTRLTVV.

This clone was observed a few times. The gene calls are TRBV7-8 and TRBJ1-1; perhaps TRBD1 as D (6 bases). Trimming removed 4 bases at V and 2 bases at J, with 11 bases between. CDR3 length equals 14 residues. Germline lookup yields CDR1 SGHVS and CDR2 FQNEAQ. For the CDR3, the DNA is TGTGCCAGCAGCTCAGTACAGGGAAACACTGAAGCTTTCTTT. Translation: CASSSVQGNTEAFF.

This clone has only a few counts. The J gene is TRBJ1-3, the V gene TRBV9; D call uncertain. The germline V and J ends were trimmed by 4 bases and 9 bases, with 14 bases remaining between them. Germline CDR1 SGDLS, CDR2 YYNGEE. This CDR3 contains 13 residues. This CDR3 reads CASSPRPGGTIYF. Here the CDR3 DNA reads TGTGCCAGCAGCCCGCGACCAGGTGGCACCATATATTTT.